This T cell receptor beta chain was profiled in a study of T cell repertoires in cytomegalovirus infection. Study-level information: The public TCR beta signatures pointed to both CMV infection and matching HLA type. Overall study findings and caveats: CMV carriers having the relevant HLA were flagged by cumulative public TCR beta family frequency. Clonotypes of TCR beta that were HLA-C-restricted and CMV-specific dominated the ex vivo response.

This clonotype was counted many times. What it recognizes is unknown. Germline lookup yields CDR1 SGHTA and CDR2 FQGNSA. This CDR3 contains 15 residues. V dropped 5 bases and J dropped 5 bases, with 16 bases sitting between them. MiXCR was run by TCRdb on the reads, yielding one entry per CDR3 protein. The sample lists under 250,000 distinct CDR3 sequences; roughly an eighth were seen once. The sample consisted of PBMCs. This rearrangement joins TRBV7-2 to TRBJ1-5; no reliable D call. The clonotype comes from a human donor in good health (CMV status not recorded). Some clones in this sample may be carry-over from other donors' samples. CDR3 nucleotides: TGTGCCAGCAGCCGATCCGAGGGAGTCCATCAGCCCCAGCATTTT. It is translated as CASSRSEGVHQPQHF.